Following are 21 T cell receptor beta chains from one sample sequenced in a study of beta chain features in type 1 diabetes. Study-wide results and limits: TCRB CDR3 length was moderately but significantly reduced in all four CD4+ subsets of Type 1 diabetes patients.

Every isolated RNA sample was fully reverse transcribed, so sequencing captured expressed TCRB transcripts. Generated by immunoSEQ multiplex PCR, the TCRdb table keeps only in-frame clones and is missing some. Here the sample spans 200,000 to 250,000 clones, roughly 13% being singletons. No antigens are known for them. The sample comprised naive CD4+ T cells from blood. These receptors were obtained from a man aged 25-45 years with type 1 diabetes.

The V call is TRBV28, the J call TRBJ1-1, with D maybe TRBD1 (5 bases). The CDR3 consists of 15 residues. Per the germline V gene, CDR1 is MDHEN and CDR2 is SYDVKM. The V end was cut by 3 bases, the J end by 4 bases, with 15 bases between. CDR3 loop: CASSLSTGGITEAFF. The CDR3 DNA reads TGTGCCAGCAGTTTGTCGACCGGGGGAATCACTGAAGCTTTCTTT.

The chain joins TRBV6-5 to TRBJ1-1, with 7 bases matching TRBD1. V shed 5 bases, J shed 4 bases, and the junction held 7 bases outside the gene matches. Germline values: CDR1 MNHEY, CDR2 SVGAGI. The CDR3 has 14 amino acids. As DNA, the CDR3 is TGTGCCAGCAGTCTTGACAGGGCCGGCACTGAAGCTTTCTTT. Its translation: CASSLDRAGTEAFF.

CDR3 residues: CASSPEGDTQYF. The CDR3, as DNA: TGTGCCAGCAGCCCCGAGGGAGATACGCAGTATTTT. The V gene is TRBV7-9, the J gene TRBJ2-3, with D possibly being TRBD2 (5 bases). The germline V and J ends were trimmed by 5 bases and 5 bases, with 8 bases remaining between them. Germline V CDR1 and CDR2: SEHNR, FQNEAQ (reference sequence). The CDR3 has 12 residues.

Here the CDR3 reads CASAGGGETQYF. DNA of the CDR3: TGTGCCAGCGCGGGGGGAGGAGAGACCCAGTACTTC. The V call is TRBV6-1, the J call TRBJ2-5, with TRBD2 identical over 8 bases. V trimming: 8 bases; J trimming: 4 bases; junction bases outside the gene matches: 3. CDR3 length: 12 residues. CDR1 and CDR2 (germline): MNHNS, SASEGT.

The chain has TRBV19 and TRBJ2-1; 9 bases match TRBD2. The CDR3 length is 15 residues. In germline, CDR1 is LNHDA, CDR2 SQIVND (reference sequence). Trimming cost V 4 bases and J 3 bases; bases outside gene matches: 4. CDR3 in amino acids: CASSNSTSGYNEQFF. For the CDR3, the DNA is TGTGCCAGTAGTAACTCGACTAGCGGCTACAATGAGCAGTTCTTC.

This sequence joins TRBV6-5 and TRBJ1-1, with a weak D call TRBD1 (5 bases). Trimming stripped 6 bases from V and 0 bases from J, with 8 bases between. CDR3 length equals 13 residues. Looked up from germline, CDR1 is MNHEY and CDR2 is SVGAGI. This CDR3 is CASRRQMNTEAFF. For the CDR3, the DNA is TGTGCCAGCAGACGACAGATGAACACTGAAGCTTTCTTT.

This clone has a handful of counts. The same CDR3 also results from other DNA sequences found in this sample. The chain combines TRBV19 with TRBJ1-5, with D possibly being TRBD1 (5 bases). V dropped 2 bases and J dropped 5 bases, with 7 bases sitting between them. CDR1 is LNHDA, CDR2 SQIVND, per germline (reference sequence). The CDR3 is 13 amino acids. The CDR3 DNA sequence: TGTGCCAGTAGTATACAGGGTGATCAGCCCCAGCATTTT. It yields the protein CASSIQGDQPQHF.

This chain uses TRBV2 with TRBJ2-3, with a weak D call TRBD2 (5 bases). Germline CDR1 is SNHLY and CDR2 is FYNNEI. This CDR3 has 15 amino acids. The V and J ends lost 2 bases and 4 bases respectively, with 13 bases between them. CDR3 coding DNA: TGTGCCAGCAGTGAACAATTAGGTAGCGCAGATACGCAGTATTTT. This gives the protein CASSEQLGSADTQYF. Drawing the rest from reference TRBV2 and TRBJ2-3, the complete variable domain is EPEVTQTPSHQVTQMGQEVILRCVPISNHLYFYWYRQILGQKVEFLVSFYNNEISEKSEIFDDQFSVERPDGSNFTLKIRSTKLEDSAMYFCASSEQLGSADTQYFGPGTRLTVL.

The chain couples TRBV7-9 to TRBJ2-7, with unresolved D. V lost 5 bases to trimming and J lost 3 bases, with 5 bases between them. This CDR3 spans 11 amino acids. Germline V gene sequence: CDR1 SEHNR, CDR2 FQNEAQ (reference sequence). The DNA of the CDR3 is TGTGCCAGCAGCGCTAGCTACGAGCAGTACTTC. Residues: CASSASYEQYF.

The V call is TRBV6-1, the J call TRBJ2-7; tentative D call: TRBD2 (5 bases). Trimming removed 8 bases at V and 6 bases at J, with 11 bases between. The CDR3 covers 11 residues. Germline values: CDR1 MNHNS, CDR2 SASEGT. This CDR3 reads CASLTRSEQYF. DNA for the CDR3: TGTGCCAGCCTTACTAGATCCGAGCAGTACTTC.

The J gene is TRBJ1-1, the V gene TRBV7-9; 8 nucleotides align to TRBD1. Germline loops: CDR1 SEHNR, CDR2 FQNEAQ (reference sequence). The length of the CDR3 is 14 residues. V gave up 5 bases and J gave up 4 bases; unmatched junction bases: 6. In DNA, the CDR3 is TGTGCCAGCAGCCTGGACAGGGCTGGCACTGAAGCTTTCTTT. Amino acids: CASSLDRAGTEAFF.

V usage is TRBV30 and J usage is TRBJ1-1; 7 bases are a match to TRBD1. The CDR3 loop spans 13 amino acids. The germline V gene encodes CDR1 GTSNPN and CDR2 SVGIG (reference sequence). The V gene end was trimmed by 7 bases and the J gene end by 3 bases; junction bases not matched to a gene: 8. The CDR3: CAYKDRSDTEAFF. In nucleotides, the CDR3 is TGTGCCTACAAGGACAGGAGTGACACTGAAGCTTTCTTT.

In this sample, this clone turned up a few times. This chain links TRBV7-2 with TRBJ2-7, with D possibly TRBD1 on 5 matching bases. Per germline, CDR1 SGHTA and CDR2 FQGNSA. CDR3 length: 13 residues. Trimming pared 2 bases from V and 5 bases from J, leaving 10 bases between. DNA for the CDR3: TGTGCCAGCAGCTTACAGGGTTCCGACGAGCAGTACTTC. Translation: CASSLQGSDEQYF.

The chain recombines TRBV6-5 with TRBJ2-1; the D gene is possibly TRBD2 (7 bases). From germline, CDR1 is MNHEY and CDR2 SVGAGI. CDR3 length: 15 amino acids. V lost 6 bases to trimming and J lost 5 bases, with 17 bases between them. In DNA, the CDR3 is TGTGCCAGCAGGGGCGGGGGCTTAGGTAACAATGAGCAGTTCTTC. Translated, it gives CASRGGGLGNNEQFF.

A few counts support this clone. The chain couples TRBV5-4 to TRBJ2-1, with TRBD1 identical over 7 bases. V gave up 4 bases and J gave up 3 bases; unmatched junction bases: 10. CDR3 length: 16 amino acids. Germline loops: CDR1 SGHNT, CDR2 YYREEE (reference sequence). Here the CDR3 DNA reads TGTGCCAGCAGCCCCAGGGGGACAACTGGCTACAATGAGCAGTTCTTC. As protein: CASSPRGTTGYNEQFF.

This clone turned up a few times. The rearrangement joins TRBV29-1 to TRBJ1-1, with 7 bases fitting TRBD1. J gave up 2 bases and V 6 bases, and 9 bases lay outside the gene matches. The germline V gene has CDR1 SQVTM and CDR2 ANQGSEA. This CDR3 has 14 amino acids. The CDR3 region has the DNA TGCAGCGTCGACAGGGACTCCACTAACACTGAAGCTTTCTTT. This translates into CSVDRDSTNTEAFF.

The chain has TRBV30 and TRBJ1-2, with 8 bases matching TRBD1. Germline values: CDR1 GTSNPN, CDR2 SVGIG (reference sequence). V lost 8 bases and J lost 8; bases outside the gene matches: 10. The CDR3 runs to 12 residues. The CDR3 DNA reads TGTGCCAGCGTGGGGACAGGACGCGGCTACACCTTC. Residues: CASVGTGRGYTF.

This clone came up a few times. The V call is TRBV18, the J call TRBJ1-2; TRBD1 aligns across 8 bases. CDR1 and CDR2 from the germline V gene are KGHSH and LQKENI. CDR3 size: 14 residues. Germline trimming cut 6 bases from V and 7 bases from J; bases unmatched to any gene: 10. In DNA form, the CDR3 reads TGTGCCAGCTCCCCCGGACAGGGTGCTGTTGGCTACACCTTC. Translated: CASSPGQGAVGYTF.

This clone was counted a few times. The chain is built from TRBV4-2 and TRBJ2-2; maybe TRBD1 (6 bases). This CDR3 comprises 16 residues. The germline CDR1 and CDR2 sequences are LGHNA and YNFKEQ. Trimming shortened V by 0 bases and J by 3 bases, and 11 bases separated the two germline ends. Here the CDR3 reads CASSQERGTDTGELFF. The CDR3 DNA is TGTGCCAGCAGCCAAGAAAGGGGGACCGACACCGGGGAGCTGTTTTTT.

This clone was counted between two and nine times. This chain uses TRBV27 with TRBJ2-1; 9 bases match TRBD1. The CDR3 loop spans 14 amino acids. Germline values: CDR1 MNHEY, CDR2 SMNVEV (reference sequence). Trimming cost V 6 bases and J 1 base; bases outside gene matches: 1. The CDR3 DNA is TGTGCCAGCAGAGGGACAGGGTCCTACAATGAGCAGTTCTTC. Translated: CASRGTGSYNEQFF.

The gene calls are TRBV6-1 and TRBJ1-5; D call uncertain. V lost 8 bases to trimming and J lost 1 base, with 12 bases between them. The CDR3 runs to 14 residues. Germline V gene sequence: CDR1 MNHNS, CDR2 SASEGT. In nucleotides, the CDR3 is TGTGCCAGCGTTTCGGGAGGCAGCAATCAGCCCCAGCATTTT. This codes for CASVSGGSNQPQHF.